The entry below describes one T cell receptor (beta chain). The data stem from a study of control samples from healthy donors and cancer patients. The protocol was immunoSEQ multiplex PCR, while the TCRdb copy is restricted to in-frame clones and leaves out a portion. The data show more than 85,000 clones, with around 84% seen just once and approximately 38% held by the top ten. The CDR3 is 15 residues long. V lost 0 bases and J 0 bases, leaving 9 bases between the germline ends. CDR1 is SGDLS and CDR2 is YYNGEE in the germline V gene. Sequenced material: PBMCs. The chain recombines TRBV9 with TRBJ1-1; a weak D match, TRBD1 (6 bases). The clonotype originates from a man between 70 and 80 years old with lung cancer. Here the CDR3 reads CASSVEPGVNTEAFF. CDR3 bases: TGTGCCAGCAGCGTAGAGCCAGGGGTGAACACTGAAGCTTTCTTT.